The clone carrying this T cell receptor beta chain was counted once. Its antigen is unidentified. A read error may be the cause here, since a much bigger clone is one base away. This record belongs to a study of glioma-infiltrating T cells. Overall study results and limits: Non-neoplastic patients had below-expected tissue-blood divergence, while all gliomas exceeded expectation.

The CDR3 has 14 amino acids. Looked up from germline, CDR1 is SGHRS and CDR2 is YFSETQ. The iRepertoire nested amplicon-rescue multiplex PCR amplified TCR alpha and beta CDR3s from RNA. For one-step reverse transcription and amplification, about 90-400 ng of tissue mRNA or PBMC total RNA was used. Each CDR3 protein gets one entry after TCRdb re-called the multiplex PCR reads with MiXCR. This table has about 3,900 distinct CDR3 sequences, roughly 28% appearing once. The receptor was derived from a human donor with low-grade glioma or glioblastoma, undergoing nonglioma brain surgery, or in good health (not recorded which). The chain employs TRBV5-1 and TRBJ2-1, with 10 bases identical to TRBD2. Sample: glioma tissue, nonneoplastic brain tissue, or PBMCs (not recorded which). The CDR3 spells CASTPGLADNKQFF. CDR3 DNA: TGCGCCAGCACCCCAGGACTAGCGGACAATAAGCAGTTCTTC. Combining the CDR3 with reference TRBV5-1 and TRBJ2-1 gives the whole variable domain KAGVTQTPRYLIKTRGQQVTLSCSPISGHRSVSWYQQTPGQGLQFLFEYFSETQRNKGNFPGRFSGRQFSNSRSEMNVSTLELGDSALYLCASTPGLADNKQFFGPGTRLTVL.